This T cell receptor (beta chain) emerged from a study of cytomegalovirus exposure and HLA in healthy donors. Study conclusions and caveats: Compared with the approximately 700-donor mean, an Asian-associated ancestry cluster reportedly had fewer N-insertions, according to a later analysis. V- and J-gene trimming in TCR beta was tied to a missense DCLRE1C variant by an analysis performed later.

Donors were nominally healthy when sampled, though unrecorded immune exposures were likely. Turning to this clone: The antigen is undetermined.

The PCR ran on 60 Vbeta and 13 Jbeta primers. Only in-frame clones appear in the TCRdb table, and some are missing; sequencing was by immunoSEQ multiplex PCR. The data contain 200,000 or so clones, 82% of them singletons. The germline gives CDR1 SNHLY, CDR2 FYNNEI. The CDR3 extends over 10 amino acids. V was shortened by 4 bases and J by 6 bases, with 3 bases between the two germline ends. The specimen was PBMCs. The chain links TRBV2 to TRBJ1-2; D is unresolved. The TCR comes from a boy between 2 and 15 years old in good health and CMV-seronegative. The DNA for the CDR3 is TGTGCCAGCAGTGGGCATGGCTACACCTTC. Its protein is CASSGHGYTF.